The 32 T cell receptor beta chains listed next were all sequenced from one sample in a study of CD8+CD57+ T cells in acquired aplastic anemia (dated 2018 in TCRdb). Patients chosen for sequencing had shown expansion of CD8+CD57+ cells by flow cytometry. TCRdb records Illumina HiSeq 2000 as the sequencer. Genomic DNA was used as template for profiling of TCR beta VDJ combinations and CDR3 sequences. In-frame beta chains were kept once TCRdb had trimmed the public reads at Q25 with fastp and called clones with MiXCR. All rows with the same CDR3 protein become a single entry with the most common DNA and genes. The sample records 150,000 or so distinct CDR3 sequences, less than 60% of which are singletons. The ten largest make up about 2.8% of the sample. Material: sorted CD4+, CD8+, or CD8+CD57+ T cells (not recorded which) from PBMCs. These receptors all come from a human donor with aplastic anemia.

The CDR3: CSVDRGGSRGTEAFF. Written as DNA, the CDR3 is TGCAGCGTTGACAGGGGGGGCAGTAGGGGCACTGAAGCTTTCTTT. The rearrangement uses TRBV29-1 and TRBJ1-1; 7 bases match TRBD1. Germline trimming cut 3 bases from V and 4 bases from J; bases unmatched to any gene: 11. Germline-derived CDR1 and CDR2 are SQVTM and ANQGSEA. CDR3 length: 15 residues.

The chain uses TRBV2 and TRBJ1-6; D is ambiguous. CDR1 is SNHLY, CDR2 FYNNEI, per germline. The CDR3 is 14 residues long. Trimming cost V 3 bases and J 8 bases, with 11 bases left between them. In nucleotides, the CDR3 is TGTGCCAGCAGTGATATGGGTCGGGATTCACCCCTCCACTTT. Its protein is CASSDMGRDSPLHF.

Concerning this clonotype itself: A much larger clone sits a single nucleotide away, making a read error possible. This sequence joins TRBV7-9 and TRBJ1-2; TRBD1 aligns across 7 bases. The germline CDR1 and CDR2 sequences are SEHNR and FQNEAQ (reference sequence). The J segment lost 2 bases and the V segment lost 5 bases, leaving 2 bases of the junction unmatched. The CDR3 is 13 amino acids. The CDR3 DNA sequence: TGTGCCAGCAGCCAGACAGGGAACTATGGCTACACCTTC. Encoded protein: CASSQTGNYGYTF. The full variable domain, completed using reference TRBV7-9 and TRBJ1-2, is DTGVSQNPRHKITKRGQNVTFRCDPISEHNRLYWYRQTLGQGPEFLTYFQNEAQLEKSRLLSDRFSAERPKGSFSTLEIQRTEQGDSAMYLCASSQTGNYGYTFGSGTRLTVV.

This clonotype was counted many times. The chain carries TRBV4-1 and TRBJ2-7; D is possibly TRBD1 (5 bases). V lost 0 bases and J lost 6, with 15 bases in between. The CDR3 length is 15 residues. Looked up from germline, CDR1 is MGHRA and CDR2 is YSYEKL. CDR3 coding DNA: TGCGCCAGCAGCCAAGAGTTCGGCAGGGAAACCGAGCAGTACTTC. This gives the protein CASSQEFGRETEQYF.

The rearrangement uses TRBV6-1 and TRBJ2-7; D unresolved. V shed 2 bases and J shed 5 bases, with 13 bases lying between them. CDR1 MNHNS and CDR2 SASEGT come from the germline V gene. The CDR3 consists of 14 residues. The CDR3 bases are TGTGCCAGCAGTGAACAGGAGCCGCGACACGAGCAGTACTTC. It codes for CASSEQEPRHEQYF.

In its sample, this clonotype was seen once. The V call is TRBV7-8, the J call TRBJ1-4; TRBD1 might be the D (5 bases). Looked up from germline, CDR1 is SGHVS and CDR2 is FQNEAQ. CDR3 length: 19 amino acids. The V end lost 1 base, the J end lost 6 bases, and 24 bases lay between the germline ends. The CDR3 sequence: CASSLGRLGRGFWDEKLFF. CDR3 bases: TGTGCCAGCAGCTTAGGACGCTTGGGACGAGGTTTTTGGGATGAAAAACTGTTTTTT.

The chain has TRBV12-3 or TRBV12-4 and TRBJ2-7, with TRBD2 matching over 7 bases. This CDR3 is built from 14 residues. With V trimmed by 0 bases and J by 6 bases, 5 bases remained unmatched. CDR3 loop: CASSLAGEGSEQYF. The CDR3 DNA sequence: TGTGCCAGCAGTTTAGCCGGGGAGGGGAGCGAGCAGTACTTC.

This clonotype has at least ten counts. The gene calls are TRBV9 and TRBJ2-5; D not resolved. Trimming shortened V by 4 bases and J by 5 bases, and 18 bases separated the two germline ends. Germline assignment: CDR1 SGDLS and CDR2 YYNGEE. The CDR3 has 15 amino acids. CDR3: CASSRTITQGETQYF. The CDR3 nucleotides read TGTGCCAGCAGCAGAACAATCACGCAAGGGGAGACCCAGTACTTC.

On this clonotype: One end of the junction fails to match germline, which may point to a read error. The V and J genes are TRBV10-2 and TRBJ2-7, with 8 bases aligning to TRBD2. The germline V gene encodes CDR1 WSHSY and CDR2 SAAADI. This CDR3 has 14 residues. Here the CDR3 DNA reads TGCGCCAGCAGGCGGGGGGACAAATCCTACGAGCGGTACTTC. Protein: CASRRGDKSYERYF.

The V call is TRBV15, the J call TRBJ2-3; D call uncertain. Germline assignment: CDR1 LNHNV and CDR2 YYDKDF (reference sequence). Trimming cost V 9 bases and J 7 bases, with 17 bases left between them. The CDR3 is 13 residues long. CDR3 in amino acids: CATWDYLGYTQYF. The CDR3 DNA follows: TGTGCCACGTGGGATTACTTGGGCTATACGCAGTATTTT.

This clonotype was seen at least ten times. This chain joins TRBV12-3 or TRBV12-4 and TRBJ1-1; 8 bases agree with TRBD1. The junction had 4 bases not matched to a gene; V was cut back by 6 bases and J by 1 base. CDR3 length: 14 amino acids. DNA of the CDR3: TGTGCCAGCAGAACCGGGACAGGGAACACTGAAGCTTTCTTT. As protein: CASRTGTGNTEAFF.

This clonotype occurred many times. The chain couples TRBV19 to TRBJ1-1, with D uncertain. Trimming removed 0 bases from V and 1 base from J, with 3 bases in between. The germline V gene encodes CDR1 LNHDA and CDR2 SQIVND (reference sequence). This CDR3 region has 13 residues. As DNA, the CDR3 is TGTGCCAGTAGTATAGACTGGAACACTGAAGCTTTCTTT. This translates into CASSIDWNTEAFF.

This clonotype was detected many times. The chain combines TRBV24-1 with TRBJ2-2, with 11 bases aligning to TRBD2. Germline V gives CDR1 KGHDR, CDR2 SFDVKD. There are 16 residues in the CDR3. J lost 4 bases, V lost 2 bases, and 2 bases had no gene match. The DNA of the CDR3 is TGTGCCACCAGTGATTCCGGGACTAGCGGCACCGGGGAGCTGTTTTTT. Protein product: CATSDSGTSGTGELFF.

This sequence joins TRBV18 and TRBJ2-1; 12 bases match TRBD1. The V segment lost 4 bases and the J segment 7 bases; nucleotides outside the gene matches: 11. Germline V CDR1 and CDR2: KGHSH, LQKENI. The CDR3 is 17 amino acids. The CDR3 loop is CASSRLTGGQGANEQFF. CDR3 sequence (DNA): TGTGCCAGCTCACGCCTGACGGGGGGACAGGGGGCAAATGAGCAGTTCTTC.

The chain is built from TRBV5-4 and TRBJ1-6; D might be TRBD1 (5 bases). The CDR3 totals 15 residues. Trimming cost V 5 bases and J 10 bases, with 19 bases left between them. CDR1 is SGHNT and CDR2 is YYREEE in the germline V gene (reference sequence). The CDR3 loop reads CASRVIRGQRSPLHF. The CDR3 DNA reads TGTGCCAGCAGGGTTATCCGGGGCCAAAGATCACCCCTCCACTTT.

The rearrangement joins TRBV6-1 to TRBJ1-6; no clear D. CDR1 and CDR2 (germline): MNHNS, SASEGT. Between the trimmed V and J ends, which lost 0 bases and 12 bases, there was a span of 12 bases. CDR3 size: 14 residues. The CDR3 sequence: CASSEATEIQPLHF. The CDR3 DNA is TGTGCCAGCAGTGAAGCGACGGAGATTCAACCCCTCCACTTT.

Points on this clonotype: This may be a read error: a much more frequent sequence differs by one nucleotide. V and J are TRBV5-1 and TRBJ1-5; TRBD1 matches 8 bases. In germline, CDR1 is SGHRS, CDR2 YFSETQ. The CDR3 spans 15 residues. Trimming at V came to 9 bases and at J to 0 bases, leaving 8 bases not matched to a gene. Here the CDR3 DNA reads TGCGCCACTAGACAGGGGAAATTTAGCAATCAGCCCCAGCATTTT. Translating it yields CATRQGKFSNQPQHF.

This clonotype was seen many times. This chain connects TRBV6-4 to TRBJ2-2, with 15 bases identical to TRBD2. Unmatched junction bases numbered 4, after V lost 8 bases and J lost 6 bases. CDR3 length: 15 residues. The germline CDR1 and CDR2 sequences are MRHNA and SNTAGT. CDR3 DNA: TGTGCCAGCGCGGGACTAGCGGGAGGCCCCGGGGAGCTGTTTTTT. Its translation: CASAGLAGGPGELFF.

The table lists this clonotype with many counts. V is TRBV20-1 and J is TRBJ2-1, with TRBD2 matching 10 bases. The V gene end was trimmed by 0 bases and the J gene end by 3 bases; junction bases not matched to a gene: 2. The CDR3 runs to 15 residues. Germline CDR1 is DFQATT and CDR2 is SNEGSKA (reference sequence). CDR3 protein: CSARDRLAGYNEQFF. CDR3 DNA: TGCAGTGCTAGAGATAGACTAGCGGGCTACAATGAGCAGTTCTTC.

This clonotype was counted a few times. The chain links TRBV15 to TRBJ2-5; possibly TRBD2 for D (6 bases). The V and J ends lost 1 base and 5 bases respectively, with 11 bases between them. The germline CDR1 and CDR2 sequences are LNHNV and YYDKDF (reference sequence). The CDR3 length is 14 residues. CDR3 residues: CATSRGGGTETQYF. The CDR3 DNA is TGTGCCACCAGCAGAGGTGGAGGGACGGAGACCCAGTACTTC.

This chain connects TRBV7-9 to TRBJ2-7; D remains unclear. V was clipped by 3 bases and J by 4 bases, with 16 bases between them. The CDR3 totals 15 residues. Germline CDR1 and CDR2: SEHNR and FQNEAQ (reference sequence). This CDR3 is CASSFALDSRYEQYF. The DNA for the CDR3 is TGTGCCAGCAGCTTCGCGCTCGATTCGAGGTACGAGCAGTACTTC. Full variable domain (missing parts from reference TRBV7-9 and TRBJ2-7): DTGVSQNPRHKITKRGQNVTFRCDPISEHNRLYWYRQTLGQGPEFLTYFQNEAQLEKSRLLSDRFSAERPKGSFSTLEIQRTEQGDSAMYLCASSFALDSRYEQYFGPGTRLTVT.

V is TRBV4-1 and J is TRBJ2-7; possibly TRBD1 for D (6 bases). V was shortened by 3 bases and J by 0 bases, with 15 bases between the two germline ends. CDR1 is MGHRA, CDR2 YSYEKL, per germline. The CDR3 is 16 amino acids. CDR3 nucleotide sequence: TGCGCCAGCAGCCACGATAACGGGACACCCTCCTACGAGCAGTACTTC. Its protein product is CASSHDNGTPSYEQYF.

This clonotype appeared a few times. The chain has TRBV4-2 and TRBJ1-4; perhaps TRBD1 as D (6 bases). Germline V CDR1 and CDR2: LGHNA, YNFKEQ. The germline V and J ends were trimmed by 4 bases and 3 bases, with 18 bases remaining between them. The CDR3 totals 17 residues. CDR3 amino acids: CASSPGLGGSANEKLFF. The CDR3 coding sequence is TGTGCCAGCAGCCCTGGGCTAGGGGGGAGTGCTAATGAAAAACTGTTTTTT.

The table lists this clonotype with a few counts. The V gene is TRBV15, the J gene TRBJ2-7; D remains ambiguous. The CDR3 loop spans 13 amino acids. V was trimmed by 0 bases and J by 6 bases, leaving 9 bases between them. Germline assignment: CDR1 LNHNV and CDR2 YYDKDF (reference sequence). The CDR3 region has the DNA TGTGCCACCAGCAGAGATCTGTTGGGCGAGCAGTACTTC. Protein product: CATSRDLLGEQYF.

V usage is TRBV24-1 and J usage is TRBJ1-3; the D is unclear. V was shortened by 4 bases and J by 0 bases, with 3 bases between the two germline ends. This CDR3 spans 13 amino acids. Germline V CDR1 and CDR2: KGHDR, SFDVKD. CDR3 DNA: TGTGCCACCAGTGAATCCTCTGGAAACACCATATATTTT. This sequence encodes CATSESSGNTIYF.

This clonotype was seen ten or more times. The chain carries TRBV5-1 and TRBJ2-7; tentatively, D is TRBD2 (6 bases). The CDR3 covers 13 residues. Germline lookup yields CDR1 SGHRS and CDR2 YFSETQ. V lost 7 bases and J lost 3, with 14 bases in between. The CDR3 region is CASARDSVYEQYF. CDR3 nucleotide sequence: TGCGCCAGCGCGAGGGACTCCGTCTACGAGCAGTACTTC.

The chain recombines TRBV10-3 with TRBJ2-3; 10 nucleotides match TRBD2. Germline trimming cut 0 bases from V and 10 bases from J; bases unmatched to any gene: 7. The CDR3 is 15 residues long. CDR1 ENHRY and CDR2 SYGVKD come from the germline V gene. This chain's CDR3 is CAISESRSSGGSQYF. The DNA for the CDR3 is TGTGCCATCAGTGAGTCGAGGTCTAGCGGGGGTTCGCAGTATTTT.

Notes on this clonotype: A read error is possible here, since a much larger clone lies one base away. V gene TRBV14 combines with J gene TRBJ2-1; TRBD1 aligns across 8 bases. Looked up from germline, CDR1 is SGHDN and CDR2 is FVKESK. This CDR3 is built from 15 residues. Trimming at V came to 4 bases and at J to 10 bases, leaving 12 bases not matched to a gene. CDR3 loop: CASSRERARDREQFF. In DNA, the CDR3 is TGTGCCAGCAGCCGAGAGCGAGCTCGGGACAGGGAGCAGTTCTTC.

This clonotype was observed a handful of times. The chain joins TRBV6-2 or TRBV6-3 to TRBJ1-5, with TRBD1 as a possible D gene (6 bases). This CDR3 has 12 amino acids. The V gene's germline CDR1 is MNHEY and CDR2 SVGEGT. Trimming took off 9 bases at V and 4 bases at J, with 10 bases between the two ends. CDR3 amino acids: CASRRGNQPQHF. Written as DNA, the CDR3 is TGTGCCAGTCGCAGGGGTAATCAGCCCCAGCATTTT.

The chain links TRBV9 to TRBJ1-6, with a possible D match to TRBD1 (5 bases). The CDR3 sequence is 14 residues long. Looked up from germline, CDR1 is SGDLS and CDR2 is YYNGEE. Trimming pared 0 bases from V and 10 bases from J, leaving 11 bases between. For the CDR3, the DNA is TGTGCCAGCAGCGTAGGGGGGGAGACATCACCCCTCCACTTT. This translates into CASSVGGETSPLHF.

This clonotype has ten or more counts. The chain recombines TRBV5-1 with TRBJ1-5; D unresolved. The germline V and J ends were trimmed by 0 bases and 3 bases, with 10 bases remaining between them. Germline assignment: CDR1 SGHRS and CDR2 YFSETQ. CDR3 length: 15 residues. CDR3: CASSLDAGSNQPQHF. CDR3 nucleotide sequence: TGCGCCAGCAGCTTGGATGCAGGATCCAATCAGCCCCAGCATTTT.

In the case of this clonotype: A read error may account for a junction end that differs from germline. The V gene is TRBV10-3, the J gene TRBJ2-2, with a weak D call TRBD2 (5 bases). CDR1 and CDR2 from the germline V gene are ENHRY and SYGVKD. The CDR3 runs to 16 residues. In DNA form, the CDR3 reads TGTGCCATCAGTGAGTCGCGCGAGATGAACACCGGGGAGCTGTTTTTC. Its translation is CAISESREMNTGELFF.